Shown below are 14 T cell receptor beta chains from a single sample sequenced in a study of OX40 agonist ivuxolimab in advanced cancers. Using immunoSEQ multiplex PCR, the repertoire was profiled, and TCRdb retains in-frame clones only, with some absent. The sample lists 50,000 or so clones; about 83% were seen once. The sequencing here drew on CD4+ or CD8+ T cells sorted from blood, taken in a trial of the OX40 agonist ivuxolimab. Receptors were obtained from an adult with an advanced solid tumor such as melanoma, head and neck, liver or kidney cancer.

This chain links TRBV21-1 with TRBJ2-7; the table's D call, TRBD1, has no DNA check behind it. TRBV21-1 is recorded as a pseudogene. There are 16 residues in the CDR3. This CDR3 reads CASSEPRDRVLGEQYF. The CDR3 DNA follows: TGTGCCAGCAGCGAGCCCCGGGACAGGGTTCTGGGCGAGCAGTACTTC.

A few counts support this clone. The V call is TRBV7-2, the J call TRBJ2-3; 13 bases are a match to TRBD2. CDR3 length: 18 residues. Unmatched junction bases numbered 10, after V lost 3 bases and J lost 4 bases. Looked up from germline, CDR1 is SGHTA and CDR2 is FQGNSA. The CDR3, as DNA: TGTGCCAGCAGCTTCAGCCGGACTAGCGGGGGAGAGGCAGATACGCAGTATTTT. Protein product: CASSFSRTSGGEADTQYF.

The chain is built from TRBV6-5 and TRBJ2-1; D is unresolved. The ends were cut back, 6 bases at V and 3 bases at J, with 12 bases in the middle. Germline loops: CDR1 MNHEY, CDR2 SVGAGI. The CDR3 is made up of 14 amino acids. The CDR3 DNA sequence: TGTGCCAGCAGAGACCTCGGGCTCTACAATGAGCAGTTCTTC. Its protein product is CASRDLGLYNEQFF.

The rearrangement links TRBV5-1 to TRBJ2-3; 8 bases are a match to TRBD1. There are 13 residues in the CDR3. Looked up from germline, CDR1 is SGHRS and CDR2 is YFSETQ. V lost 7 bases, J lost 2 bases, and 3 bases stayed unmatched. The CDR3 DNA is TGCGCCAGCGGGACAGGCTCCACAGATACGCAGTATTTT. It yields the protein CASGTGSTDTQYF.

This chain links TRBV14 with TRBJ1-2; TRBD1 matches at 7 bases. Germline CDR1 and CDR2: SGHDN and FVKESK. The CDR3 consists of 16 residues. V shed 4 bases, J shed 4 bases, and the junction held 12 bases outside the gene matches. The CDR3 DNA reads TGTGCCAGCAGCCTTAATCCCGGCAGGACAGGCTATGGCTACACCTTC. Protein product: CASSLNPGRTGYGYTF.

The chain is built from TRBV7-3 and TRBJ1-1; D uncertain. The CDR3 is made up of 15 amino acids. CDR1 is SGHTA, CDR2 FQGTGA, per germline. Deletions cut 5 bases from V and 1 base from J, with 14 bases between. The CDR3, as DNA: TGTGCCAGCAGCCCGACGCCTCAGTCGAACACTGAAGCTTTCTTT. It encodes CASSPTPQSNTEAFF. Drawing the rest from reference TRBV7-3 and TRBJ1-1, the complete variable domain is GAGVSQTPSNKVTEKGKYVELRCDPISGHTALYWYRQSLGQGPEFLIYFQGTGAADDSGLPNDRFFAVRPEGSVSTLKIQRTERGDSAVYLCASSPTPQSNTEAFFGQGTRLTVV.

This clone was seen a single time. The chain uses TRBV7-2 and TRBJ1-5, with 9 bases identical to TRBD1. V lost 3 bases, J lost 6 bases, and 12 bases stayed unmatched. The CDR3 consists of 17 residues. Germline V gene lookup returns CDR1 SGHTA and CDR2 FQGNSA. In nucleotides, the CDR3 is TGTGCCAGCAGCTTTTCAGGGATAACAGGGGGCGTTCAGCCCCAGCATTTT. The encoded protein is CASSFSGITGGVQPQHF. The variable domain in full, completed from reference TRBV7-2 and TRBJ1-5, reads GAGVSQSPSNKVTEKGKDVELRCDPISGHTALYWYRQSLGQGLEFLIYFQGNSAPDKSGLPSDRFSAERTGGSVSTLTIQRTQQEDSAVYLCASSFSGITGGVQPQHFGDGTRLSIL.

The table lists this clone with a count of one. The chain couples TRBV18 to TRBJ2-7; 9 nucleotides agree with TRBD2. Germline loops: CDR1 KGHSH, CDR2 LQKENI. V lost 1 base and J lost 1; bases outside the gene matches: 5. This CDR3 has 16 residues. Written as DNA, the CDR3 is TGTGCCAGCTCACCACGGTCTAGCGGGGAGTCCTACGAGCAGTACTTC. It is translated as CASSPRSSGESYEQYF.

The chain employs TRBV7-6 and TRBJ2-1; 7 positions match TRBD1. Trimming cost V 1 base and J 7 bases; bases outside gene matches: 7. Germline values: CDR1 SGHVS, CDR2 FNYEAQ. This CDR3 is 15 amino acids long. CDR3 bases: TGTGCCAGCAGCTTAGTATTTGGGACAGCGAATGAGCAGTTCTTC. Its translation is CASSLVFGTANEQFF.

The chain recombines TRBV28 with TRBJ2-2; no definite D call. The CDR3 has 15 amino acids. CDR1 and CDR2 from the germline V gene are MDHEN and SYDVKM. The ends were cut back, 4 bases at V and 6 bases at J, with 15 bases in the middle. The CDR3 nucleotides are TGTGCCAGCAGTTGGACGGAGTTAGGAGCCGGGGAGCTGTTTTTT. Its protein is CASSWTELGAGELFF.

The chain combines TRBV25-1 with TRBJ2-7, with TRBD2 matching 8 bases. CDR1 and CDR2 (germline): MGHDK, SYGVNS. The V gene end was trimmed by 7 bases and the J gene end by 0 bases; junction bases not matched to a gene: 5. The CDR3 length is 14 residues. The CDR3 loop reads CASNTRGDSYEQYF. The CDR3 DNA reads TGTGCCAGCAATACGCGGGGGGACTCCTACGAGCAGTACTTC.

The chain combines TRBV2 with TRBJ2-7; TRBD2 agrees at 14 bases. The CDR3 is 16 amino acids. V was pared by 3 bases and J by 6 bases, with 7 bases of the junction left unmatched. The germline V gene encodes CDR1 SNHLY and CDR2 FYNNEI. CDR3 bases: TGTGCCAGCAGTGAGGGACTAGCGGGGGACGCTCGCGAGCAGTACTTC. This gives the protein CASSEGLAGDAREQYF.

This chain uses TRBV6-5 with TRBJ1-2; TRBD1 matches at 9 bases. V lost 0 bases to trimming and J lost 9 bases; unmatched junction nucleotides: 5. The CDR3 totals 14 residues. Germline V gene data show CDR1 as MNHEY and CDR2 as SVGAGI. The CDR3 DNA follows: TGTGCCAGCAGTTACTCTGGGACAGGGAGAAGCTACACCTTC. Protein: CASSYSGTGRSYTF.

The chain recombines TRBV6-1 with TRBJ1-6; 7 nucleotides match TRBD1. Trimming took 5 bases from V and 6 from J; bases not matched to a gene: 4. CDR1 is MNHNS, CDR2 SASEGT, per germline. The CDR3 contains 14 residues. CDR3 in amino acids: CASSPGQFNSPLHF. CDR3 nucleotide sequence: TGTGCCAGCAGTCCGGGACAGTTTAATTCACCCCTCCACTTT.